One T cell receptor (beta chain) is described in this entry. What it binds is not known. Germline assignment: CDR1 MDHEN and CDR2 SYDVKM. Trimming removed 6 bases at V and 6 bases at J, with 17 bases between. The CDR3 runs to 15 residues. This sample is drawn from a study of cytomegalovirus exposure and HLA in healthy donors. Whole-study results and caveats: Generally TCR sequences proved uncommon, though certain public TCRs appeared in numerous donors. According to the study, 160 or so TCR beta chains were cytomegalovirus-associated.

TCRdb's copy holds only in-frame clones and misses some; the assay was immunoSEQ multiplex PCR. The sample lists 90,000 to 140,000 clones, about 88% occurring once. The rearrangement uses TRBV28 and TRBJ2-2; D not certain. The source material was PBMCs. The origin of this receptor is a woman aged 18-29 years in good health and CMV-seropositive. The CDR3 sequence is CASSHFYGQPGELFF. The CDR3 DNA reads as TGTGCCAGCAGCCACTTCTATGGGCAGCCCGGGGAGCTGTTTTTT.